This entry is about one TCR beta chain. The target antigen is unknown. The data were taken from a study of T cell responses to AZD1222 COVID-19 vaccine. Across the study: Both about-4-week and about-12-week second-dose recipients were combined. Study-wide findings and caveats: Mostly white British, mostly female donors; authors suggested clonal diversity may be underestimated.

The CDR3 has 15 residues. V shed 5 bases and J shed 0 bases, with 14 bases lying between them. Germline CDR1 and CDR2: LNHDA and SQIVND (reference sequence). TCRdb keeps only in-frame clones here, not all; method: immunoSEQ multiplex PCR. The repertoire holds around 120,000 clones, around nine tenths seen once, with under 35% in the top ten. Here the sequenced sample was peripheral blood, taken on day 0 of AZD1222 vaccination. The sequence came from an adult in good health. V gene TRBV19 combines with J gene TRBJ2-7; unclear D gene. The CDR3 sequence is CASSPSRRSSYEQYF. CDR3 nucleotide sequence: TGTGCCAGTAGTCCCTCGAGACGGAGCTCCTACGAGCAGTACTTC.